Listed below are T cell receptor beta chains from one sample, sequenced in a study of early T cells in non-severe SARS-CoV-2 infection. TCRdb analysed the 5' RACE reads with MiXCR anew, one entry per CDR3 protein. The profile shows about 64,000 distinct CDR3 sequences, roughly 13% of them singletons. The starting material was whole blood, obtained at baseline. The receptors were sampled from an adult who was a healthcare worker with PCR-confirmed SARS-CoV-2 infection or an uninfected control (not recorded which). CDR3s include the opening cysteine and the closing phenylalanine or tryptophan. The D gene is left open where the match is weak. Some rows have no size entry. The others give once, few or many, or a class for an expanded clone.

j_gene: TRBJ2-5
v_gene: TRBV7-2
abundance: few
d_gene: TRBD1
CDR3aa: CASSFPRTGDDETQYF
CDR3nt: TGTGCCAGCAGCTTCCCCCGGACAGGGGATGACGAGACCCAGTACTTC

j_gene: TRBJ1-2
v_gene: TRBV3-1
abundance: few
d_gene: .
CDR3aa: CASSLLDYGYTF
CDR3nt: TGTGCCAGCAGTTTACTCGACTATGGCTACACCTTC

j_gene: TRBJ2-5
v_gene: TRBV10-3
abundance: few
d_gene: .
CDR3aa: CAISGGLDRQETQYF
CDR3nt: TGTGCCATCAGTGGGGGATTGGACAGACAAGAGACCCAGTACTTC

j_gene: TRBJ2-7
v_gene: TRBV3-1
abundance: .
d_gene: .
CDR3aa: CASSQIGSGPSYEQYF
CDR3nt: TGTGCCAGCAGCCAAATCGGAAGCGGGCCCTCCTACGAGCAGTACTTC

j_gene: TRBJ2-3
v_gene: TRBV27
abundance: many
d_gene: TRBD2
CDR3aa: CASSHLSLGGGTDTQYF
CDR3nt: TGTGCCAGCAGTCACCTTAGTCTCGGGGGGGGGACAGATACGCAGTATTTT

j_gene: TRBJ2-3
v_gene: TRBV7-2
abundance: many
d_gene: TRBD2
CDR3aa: CASSLNGRATSTDTQYF
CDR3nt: TGTGCCAGCAGCTTAAACGGGAGGGCTACTAGCACAGATACGCAGTATTTT

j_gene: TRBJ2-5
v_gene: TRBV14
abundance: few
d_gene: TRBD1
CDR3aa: CASSPGTGLRETQYF
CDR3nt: TGTGCCAGCAGCCCCGGGACAGGGTTGAGAGAGACCCAGTACTTC

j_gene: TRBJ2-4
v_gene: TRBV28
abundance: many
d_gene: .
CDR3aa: CASSLKGDIRHIQYF
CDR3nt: TGTGCCAGCAGTTTAAAGGGGGACATACGACACATTCAGTACTTC

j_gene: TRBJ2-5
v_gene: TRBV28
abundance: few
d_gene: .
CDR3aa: CASSPTGMRKTQYF
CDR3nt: TGTGCCAGCAGTCCCACAGGGATGAGAAAGACCCAGTACTTC

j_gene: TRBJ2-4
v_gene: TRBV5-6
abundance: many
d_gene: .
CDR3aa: CASSLGEQGSIQYF
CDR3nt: TGTGCCAGCAGCTTGGGGGAACAGGGAAGCATTCAGTACTTC

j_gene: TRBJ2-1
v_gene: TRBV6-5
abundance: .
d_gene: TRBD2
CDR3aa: CASSYRGLAGNEQFF
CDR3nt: TGTGCCAGCAGTTACCGAGGACTAGCGGGCAATGAGCAGTTCTTC

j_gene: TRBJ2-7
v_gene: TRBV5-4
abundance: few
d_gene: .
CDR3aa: CASSLSTDSYEQYF
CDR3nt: TGTGCCAGCAGCTTGTCAACTGACTCCTACGAGCAGTACTTC

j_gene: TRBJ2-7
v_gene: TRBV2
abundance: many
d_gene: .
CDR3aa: CASRISYEQYF
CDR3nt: TGTGCCAGCAGGATCTCCTACGAGCAGTACTTC

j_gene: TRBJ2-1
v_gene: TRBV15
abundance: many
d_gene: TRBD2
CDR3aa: CATSREAGTSGSNEQFF
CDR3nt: TGTGCCACCAGCAGAGAGGCCGGGACTAGCGGGAGCAATGAGCAGTTCTTC

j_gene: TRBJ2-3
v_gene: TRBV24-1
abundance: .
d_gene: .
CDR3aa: CATSEPKGDGFDTQYF
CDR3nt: TGTGCCACCAGTGAGCCAAAGGGGGACGGCTTCGATACGCAGTATTTT

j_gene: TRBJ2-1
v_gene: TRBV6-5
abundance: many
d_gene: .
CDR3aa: CASSAQGSIANEQFF
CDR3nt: TGTGCCAGCAGCGCACAGGGATCTATTGCCAATGAGCAGTTCTTC

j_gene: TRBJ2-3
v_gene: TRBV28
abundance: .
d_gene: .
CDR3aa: CASSFSGPTDTQYF
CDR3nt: TGTGCCAGCAGTTTTAGCGGCCCTACAGATACGCAGTATTTT

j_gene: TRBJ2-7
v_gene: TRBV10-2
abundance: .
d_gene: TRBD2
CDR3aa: CASTGLALYEQYF
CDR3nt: TGCGCCAGCACCGGACTAGCGTTGTACGAGCAGTACTTC

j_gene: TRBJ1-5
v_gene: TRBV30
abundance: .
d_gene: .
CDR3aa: CAWSTTRGQPQHF
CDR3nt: TGTGCCTGGAGTACGACGAGGGGCCAGCCCCAGCATTTT

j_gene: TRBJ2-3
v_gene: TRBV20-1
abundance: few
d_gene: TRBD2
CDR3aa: CSAGSGGGTDTQYF
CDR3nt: TGCAGTGCTGGTAGCGGGGGGGGCACAGATACGCAGTATTTT

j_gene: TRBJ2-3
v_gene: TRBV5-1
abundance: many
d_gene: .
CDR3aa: CASSLGHGLTDTQYF
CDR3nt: TGCGCCAGCAGCTTGGGGCACGGACTCACAGATACGCAGTATTTT

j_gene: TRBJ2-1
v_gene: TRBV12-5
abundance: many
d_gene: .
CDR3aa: CASGLVSTGSYNEQFF
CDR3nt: TGTGCTAGTGGTTTGGTATCCACGGGTTCCTACAATGAGCAGTTCTTC